The rows below give T cell receptor beta chains drawn from one sample of a study of T cell repertoires in cytomegalovirus infection. TCRdb ran MiXCR on the reads and lists one entry per CDR3 protein. The top ten clones hold more than 15% of a sample with about 140,000 distinct CDR3 sequences, under 8% of them seen once. Specimen: PBMCs. These receptors all stem from a human donor in good health (CMV status not recorded). Some clones in this sample may be carry-over from other donors' samples. Each CDR3 is given with its conserved first and last residue. D genes are given only for firm matches. Not all rows give a size; the values are once, few, many and, for expanded clones, a class.

d_gene | j_gene | abundance | v_gene | len | CDR3aa | CDR3nt
NA | TRBJ1-2 | many | TRBV7-2 | 12 | CASAGNNYGYTF | TGTGCAAGTGCAGGGAATAACTATGGCTACACCTTC
TRBD2 | TRBJ2-7 | once | TRBV12-3/TRBV12-4 | 17 | CASSSGWASGGPYEQHF | TGTGCCAGCAGTTCTGGGTGGGCTAGCGGGGGACCCTACGAGCAGCACTTC
TRBD2 | TRBJ2-7 | many | TRBV4-3 | 16 | CASSQGFGGLIYEQYF | TGCGCCAGCAGCCAAGGATTTGGGGGACTAATCTACGAGCAGTACTTC
TRBD2 | TRBJ2-3 | many | TRBV7-2 | 13 | CASSSTSGSTQYF | TGTGCCAGCAGCTCCACTAGCGGGTCAACGCAGTATTTT
TRBD1 | TRBJ1-2 | many | TRBV11-2 | 13 | CASSRGQLYGYTF | TGTGCCAGCAGCCGGGGACAGCTTTATGGCTACACCTTC
NA | TRBJ2-1 | many | TRBV7-2 | 16 | CASSKGSTGPYNEQFF | TGTGCCAGCAGCAAAGGCTCGACCGGCCCCTACAATGAGCAGTTCTTC
NA | TRBJ2-5 | few | TRBV7-6 | 14 | CASDKSGRIETQYF | TGTGCCAGCGATAAATCGGGCAGGATAGAGACCCAGTACTTC
NA | TRBJ1-1 | NA | TRBV20-1 | 12 | CSARARLGEAFF | TGCAGTGCTAGGGCCCGCCTGGGGGAGGCTTTCTTT
NA | TRBJ1-2 | few | TRBV5-4 | 11 | CASSFLGDYTF | TGTGCCAGCAGCTTCCTAGGAGACTACACCTTC
NA | TRBJ2-3 | NA | TRBV5-4 | 16 | CASSSPRQTDTDTQYF | TGTGCCAGCAGCTCCCCCCGCCAGACAGACACAGATACGCAGTATTTT